This T cell receptor beta chain was recovered during a study of blood T cell repertoires in COVID-19. The CDR3 covers 14 residues. After removal of 2 bases from V and 7 bases from J, the junction contained 3 bases not matched to a gene. Per germline, CDR1 MGHRA and CDR2 YSYEKL. In the authors' workflow: Reference gene primers were amplified, and this amplification served to estimate nucleated cell counts. Profiled with immunoSEQ multiplex PCR; TCRdb holds only in-frame clones, not every one. The V and J calls and the clone size are those of that table, but D and trimming were determined from the DNA. The table includes a few hundred thousand clones, 90% detected once.

This chain joins TRBV4-1 and TRBJ1-5, with TRBD1 matching 9 bases. This clonotype was sampled from a woman under 30 with acute COVID-19. Sample: PBMCs or T cells enriched from blood (not recorded which). Written as DNA, the CDR3 is TGCGCCAGCAGCCAACCGGGACAGGGCCAGCCCCAGCATTTT. Its protein product is CASSQPGQGQPQHF.